A selection of T cell receptor beta chains follows, all from one sample in a study of blood T cell repertoires in COVID-19. TCRdb keeps only in-frame clones here, not all; method: immunoSEQ multiplex PCR. The sample includes about 86,000 clones, around 85% seen only once; the top ten take nearly 3.5%. The material sequenced was peripheral blood. These receptors all stem from a middle-aged man with acute or convalescent COVID-19. The CDR3 runs from the conserved cysteine through the conserved F or W. The D gene is left open where the match is weak. Clone sizes are given selectively: once, few, many, or a class where the clone is expanded.

j_call	d_call	clone_size	v_call	cdr3_aa	cdr3_nt
TRBJ2-5	TRBD2	.	TRBV7-2	CASSAPSGGAETQYF	TGTGCCAGCAGCGCCCCTAGCGGGGGGGCGGAGACCCAGTACTTC
TRBJ1-5	.	.	TRBV4-1	CASSQDNRNSNQPQHF	TGCGCCAGCAGCCAAGATAACAGAAATAGCAATCAGCCCCAGCATTTT
TRBJ2-1	TRBD2	.	TRBV9	CASSGTSLYEQFF	TGTGCCAGCAGCGGGACTAGCCTCTATGAGCAGTTCTTC
TRBJ2-7	.	.	TRBV28	CASSSLRLGARSYEQYF	TGTGCCAGCAGTTCCCTACGTCTGGGGGCCCGCTCCTACGAGCAGTACTTC
TRBJ2-1	TRBD1	.	TRBV19	CASSQTGQHNEQFF	TGTGCCAGTAGTCAGACAGGGCAGCACAATGAGCAGTTCTTC
TRBJ2-3	TRBD2	.	TRBV19	CASSILGLAGVGASTDTQYF	TGTGCCAGTAGTATACTCGGACTAGCGGGAGTCGGGGCTAGCACAGATACGCAGTATTTT
TRBJ2-2	TRBD2	few	TRBV7-2	CASSLLAGGDTGELFF	TGTGCCAGCAGTCTACTAGCGGGGGGGGACACCGGGGAGCTGTTTTTT
TRBJ2-5	TRBD1	.	TRBV7-7	CASRPGTGGFETQYF	TGTGCCAGCAGACCCGGGACAGGGGGCTTCGAGACCCAGTACTTC
TRBJ2-1	TRBD2	.	TRBV7-2	CASSLEGSGSWNEQFF	TGTGCCAGCAGCTTAGAGGGTAGCGGGAGTTGGAATGAGCAGTTCTTC
TRBJ2-7	.	.	TRBV5-6	CASSFSSGSYEQYF	TGTGCCAGCAGCTTTTCCTCCGGCTCCTACGAGCAGTACTTC
TRBJ1-1	.	.	TRBV6-5	CASRYGTTSTEAFF	TGTGCCAGCAGATACGGGACAACTTCCACTGAAGCTTTCTTT
TRBJ1-1	.	.	TRBV5-8	CASSLWAGDSTEAFF	TGTGCCAGCAGCTTGTGGGCAGGGGATAGCACTGAAGCTTTCTTT
TRBJ2-1	TRBD2	.	TRBV5-1	CASSWGASGGEQFF	TGCGCCAGCAGCTGGGGTGCTAGCGGGGGAGAGCAGTTCTTC
TRBJ2-5	.	.	TRBV11-2	CASSLTAQETQYF	TGTGCCAGCAGCTTGACAGCACAAGAGACCCAGTACTTC
TRBJ2-6	.	.	TRBV4-2	CASSQDRVGASGANVLTF	TGTGCCAGCAGCCAAGATCGGGTGGGAGCCTCTGGGGCCAACGTCCTGACTTTC
TRBJ1-6	.	.	TRBV5-6	CASSPYVPYNSPLHF	TGTGCCAGCAGCCCCTACGTCCCGTATAATTCACCCCTCCACTTT
TRBJ1-1	.	.	TRBV30	CAWSGGGEAFF	TGTGCCTGGAGCGGGGGTGGTGAAGCTTTCTTT
TRBJ2-1	.	.	TRBV5-6	CASSFLTRDEQFF	TGTGCCAGCAGCTTCCTGACTCGGGATGAGCAGTTCTTC
TRBJ1-1	.	.	TRBV12-3/TRBV12-4	CASSPLGAEAFF	TGTGCCAGCAGTCCCCTCGGGGCTGAAGCTTTCTTT
TRBJ2-5	.	.	TRBV19	CASSMARDSIQETQYF	TGTGCCAGTAGTATGGCCCGGGACTCAATCCAAGAGACCCAGTACTTC
TRBJ1-1	TRBD1	.	TRBV6-1	CASSGGTGTGRIEAFF	TGTGCCAGCAGTGGTGGGACCGGGACAGGGAGGATTGAAGCTTTCTTT
TRBJ2-7	.	.	TRBV28	CASERRGYEQYF	TGTGCCAGCGAGCGGCGTGGCTACGAGCAGTACTTC
TRBJ1-1	.	few	TRBV10-1	CASSEQANTEAFF	TGCGCCAGCAGTGAGCAGGCGAACACTGAAGCTTTCTTT
TRBJ2-1	TRBD1	.	TRBV10-3	CAISRTGNNEQFF	TGTGCCATCAGCCGGACAGGGAACAATGAGCAGTTCTTC
TRBJ1-5	.	.	TRBV19	CASSRPAVGNQPQHF	TGTGCCAGTAGTCGACCGGCGGTGGGCAATCAGCCCCAGCATTTT
TRBJ2-1	TRBD2	.	TRBV11-2	CASSEGTSGRARDEQFF	TGTGCCAGCAGCGAAGGGACTAGCGGGCGCGCTCGGGATGAGCAGTTCTTC
TRBJ1-6	TRBD1	.	TRBV27	CASGQGATNNSPLHF	TGTGCCAGCGGACAGGGGGCGACGAATAATTCACCCCTCCACTTT
TRBJ2-2	TRBD2	.	TRBV5-4	CASSSPGLDTGELFF	TGTGCCAGCAGCTCCCCCGGACTAGACACCGGGGAGCTGTTTTTT